The 11 T cell receptor beta chains below were found in one sample sequenced in a study of blood T cell repertoires in COVID-19. Generated by immunoSEQ multiplex PCR, the TCRdb table keeps only in-frame clones and is missing some. The table has around 180,000 clones, 88% seen once; the top ten hold roughly 25%. Sequenced: peripheral blood. The receptor set was obtained from a man aged 60 to 69 with acute or convalescent COVID-19.

This sequence joins TRBV7-9 and TRBJ2-2; maybe TRBD1 (5 bases). CDR1 is SEHNR, CDR2 FQNEAQ, per germline (reference sequence). V lost 3 bases, J lost 4 bases, and 12 bases lay in between. The length of the CDR3 is 15 residues. CDR3 in amino acids: CASSLQDISTGELFF. For the CDR3, the DNA is TGTGCCAGCAGCTTGCAGGACATATCCACCGGGGAGCTGTTTTTT.

About this clone: One end of the junction varies from germline; a read error may be responsible. The gene calls are TRBV6-1 and TRBJ1-2; a possible D gene is TRBD1 (6 bases). The CDR3 covers 14 residues. Germline lookup yields CDR1 MNHNS and CDR2 SASEGT. CDR3 nucleotides: TGTGCCAGCAGTGACCGCCCCCGGGACATCGAGGGCTCCTTC. Amino acids: CASSDRPRDIEGSF.

This clone has a single count. J is TRBJ1-1 and V is TRBV6-5; D not resolved. The CDR3 totals 15 residues. Trimming shortened V by 9 bases and J by 1 base, and 18 bases separated the two germline ends. From germline, CDR1 is MNHEY and CDR2 SVGAGI. This chain's CDR3 is CASQSGSWRNTEAFF. The CDR3 nucleotides read TGTGCCAGTCAATCAGGCAGTTGGCGGAACACTGAAGCTTTCTTT.

This chain connects TRBV7-8 to TRBJ1-2, with D perhaps matching TRBD1 (6 bases). CDR1 is SGHVS and CDR2 is FQNEAQ in the germline V gene. Between the trimmed V and J ends, which lost 4 bases and 0 bases, there was a span of 9 bases. CDR3 length: 14 residues. The CDR3 bases are TGTGCCAGCAGCTCGGACAGATCTAACTATGGCTACACCTTC. It yields the protein CASSSDRSNYGYTF.

The V and J genes are TRBV6-5 and TRBJ2-7, with 7 positions matching TRBD1. Germline trimming cut 5 bases from V and 4 bases from J; bases unmatched to any gene: 5. There are 13 residues in the CDR3. The germline V gene encodes CDR1 MNHEY and CDR2 SVGAGI. CDR3 sequence reads: CASSPRTGYEQYF. DNA of the CDR3: TGTGCCAGCAGTCCGAGGACAGGTTACGAGCAGTACTTC.

The chain is built from TRBV10-3 and TRBJ2-2, with 7 bases identical to TRBD2. The J segment lost 2 bases and the V segment lost 6 bases, leaving 9 bases of the junction unmatched. The germline gives CDR1 ENHRY, CDR2 SYGVKD. This CDR3 has 16 amino acids. CDR3 sequence reads: CAIRSGGSANTGELFF. In DNA, the CDR3 is TGTGCCATCAGATCTGGCGGGAGTGCTAACACCGGGGAGCTGTTTTTT.

The chain is built from TRBV19 and TRBJ1-2; no clear D. Trimming took off 8 bases at V and 4 bases at J, with 5 bases between the two ends. Germline CDR1 and CDR2: LNHDA and SQIVND (reference sequence). The CDR3 spans 10 residues. The CDR3 region is CASGVYGYTF. The CDR3 nucleotides are TGTGCCAGTGGAGTCTATGGCTACACCTTC. The variable domain in full, with the rest retrieved from reference TRBV19 and TRBJ1-2, is DGGITQSPKYLFRKEGQNVTLSCEQNLNHDAMYWYRQDPGQGLRLIYYSQIVNDFQKGDIAEGYSVSREKKESFPLTVTSAQKNPTAFYLCASGVYGYTFGSGTRLTVV.

This chain links TRBV6-5 with TRBJ1-1, with 8 nucleotides matching TRBD1. CDR1 is MNHEY, CDR2 SVGAGI, per germline. CDR3 length: 15 amino acids. V was pared by 0 bases and J by 2 bases, with 2 bases of the junction left unmatched. The CDR3 coding sequence is TGTGCCAGCAGTTACTCCGGGACAGGCAACACTGAAGCTTTCTTT. Amino acids: CASSYSGTGNTEAFF.

In nucleotides, the CDR3 is TGTGCCAGTAGTAAACAGGGGGGTAACGAGCAGTACTTC. Translating it yields CASSKQGGNEQYF. The J gene is TRBJ2-7, the V gene TRBV19, with 8 nucleotides matching TRBD1. V lost 4 bases and J lost 5; bases outside the gene matches: 4. The germline V gene encodes CDR1 LNHDA and CDR2 SQIVND (reference sequence). The CDR3 consists of 13 residues.

V is TRBV6-5 and J is TRBJ1-5; D not certain. The CDR3 has 13 residues. Germline V CDR1 and CDR2: MNHEY, SVGAGI. Deletions cut 7 bases from V and 7 bases from J, with 14 bases between. CDR3 loop: CASKGGRRQPQHF. The CDR3 nucleotides are TGTGCCAGCAAAGGTGGCAGGAGGCAGCCCCAGCATTTT.

This chain joins TRBV2 and TRBJ1-1; D is possibly TRBD1 (5 bases). Between the trimmed V and J ends, which lost 11 bases and 7 bases, there was a span of 20 bases. The CDR3 sequence is 13 residues long. The V gene's germline CDR1 is SNHLY and CDR2 FYNNEI. The CDR3 DNA reads TGTGCCCGAAAGGACCCGGGGGAGGATGAAGCTTTCTTT. Its translation is CARKDPGEDEAFF. Drawing the rest from reference TRBV2 and TRBJ1-1, the complete variable domain is EPEVTQTPSHQVTQMGQEVILRCVPISNHLYFYWYRQILGQKVEFLVSFYNNEISEKSEIFDDQFSVERPDGSNFTLKIRSTKLEDSAMYFCARKDPGEDEAFFGQGTRLTVV.